These 18 T cell receptor beta chains were all obtained from the same sample, sequenced in a study of T-cell reconstitution after alpha-beta-depleted transplantation in children. Unique molecular identifiers were used in preparing the TCRbeta library. TCRdb used MiXCR to reprocess the PCR reads, holding one entry per CDR3 protein. Found here are more than 550,000 distinct CDR3 sequences, roughly a tenth of them singletons; the top ten hold about 4.3%. The sequenced sample was PBMCs from the stem cell graft donor, obtained from the stem cell graft. Source of these receptors: a human donor who donated a stem cell graft to a child with acute myeloid leukemia.

This clonotype appeared a few times. The chain has TRBV9 and TRBJ1-2; the match to TRBD1 covers 11 bases. This CDR3 is 15 amino acids long. V dropped 4 bases and J dropped 6; count of bases not matched to a gene: 8. Germline loops: CDR1 SGDLS, CDR2 YYNGEE. In DNA, the CDR3 is TGTGCCAGCAGCCCCCGGGGACAGGGGGGAGATGGCTACACCTTC. Protein product: CASSPRGQGGDGYTF.

This clonotype has more than one count but fewer than ten. The gene calls are TRBV20-1 and TRBJ2-3; TRBD2 agrees at 9 bases. The junction had 12 bases not matched to a gene; V was cut back by 0 bases and J by 8 bases. The CDR3 is 16 residues long. Germline CDR1 reads DFQATT; CDR2 reads SNEGSKA (reference sequence). CDR3 sequence: CSAREGASGAKRTQYF. The CDR3, as DNA: TGCAGTGCTAGAGAGGGGGCTAGCGGGGCGAAGCGTACGCAGTATTTT.

This chain links TRBV2 with TRBJ2-7; D perhaps matches TRBD2 (6 bases). Germline CDR1 and CDR2: SNHLY and FYNNEI. Between the trimmed V and J ends, which lost 1 base and 1 base, there was a span of 8 bases. The CDR3 is made up of 14 amino acids. CDR3 loop: CASSEEAGSYEQYF. The CDR3 bases are TGTGCCAGCAGTGAAGAGGCGGGGTCCTACGAGCAGTACTTC.

This clonotype has just a few counts. Just one base apart from a much larger clone, this may be a read error. V is TRBV25-1 and J is TRBJ2-1; D remains unclear. The CDR3 covers 11 residues. In germline, CDR1 is MGHDK, CDR2 SYGVNS. Trimming stripped 1 base from V and 10 bases from J, with 5 bases between. As DNA, the CDR3 is TGTGCCAGCAGTGAATGGGTAGAGCAGTTCTTC. Its protein product is CASSEWVEQFF.

This clonotype was seen more than once but under ten times. The chain has TRBV12-3 or TRBV12-4 and TRBJ1-2; TRBD1 matches at 10 bases. V lost 1 base, J lost 7 bases, and 9 bases stayed unmatched. The length of the CDR3 is 16 residues. The CDR3 DNA is TGTGCCAGCAGTTTAGTGGAGACAGGGGGCTCGGGTGGCTACACCTTC. Translating it yields CASSLVETGGSGGYTF.

This rearrangement joins TRBV14 to TRBJ2-1, with 7 bases that match TRBD2. The trim removed 1 base at V and 1 base at J, leaving 7 bases unmatched. Germline CDR1 reads SGHDN; CDR2 reads FVKESK. CDR3 length: 17 amino acids. CDR3 sequence reads: CASSQVWGGRSYNEQFF. CDR3 nucleotide sequence: TGTGCCAGCAGCCAAGTCTGGGGCGGGAGATCCTACAATGAGCAGTTCTTC.

V and J are TRBV5-1 and TRBJ2-6; a possible D gene is TRBD1 (5 bases). Germline CDR1 SGHRS, CDR2 YFSETQ. Trimming shortened V by 3 bases and J by 0 bases, and 13 bases separated the two germline ends. The CDR3 length is 17 residues. CDR3 bases: TGCGCCAGCAGCTCCGGACAAACGCGCTCTGGGGCCAACGTCCTGACTTTC. This gives the protein CASSSGQTRSGANVLTF. Full variable domain (rest looked up from reference TRBV5-1 and TRBJ2-6): KAGVTQTPRYLIKTRGQQVTLSCSPISGHRSVSWYQQTPGQGLQFLFEYFSETQRNKGNFPGRFSGRQFSNSRSEMNVSTLELGDSALYLCASSSGQTRSGANVLTFGAGSRLTVL.

The chain has TRBV20-1 and TRBJ2-1; 10 bases agree with TRBD2. The germline gives CDR1 DFQATT, CDR2 SNEGSKA (reference sequence). CDR3 length: 15 residues. V was clipped by 2 bases and J by 7 bases; unmatched bases: 8. The DNA of the CDR3 is TGCAGTGCTAGATCTGATCCGGGACTAGCGAATGAGCAGTTCTTC. Protein: CSARSDPGLANEQFF.

DNA for the CDR3: TGCAGTGCTCCCTCCGGGACAGAAGAGACCCAGTACTTC. Translation: CSAPSGTEETQYF. The rearrangement uses TRBV20-1 and TRBJ2-5; 7 bases are a match to TRBD1. The CDR3 is 13 residues long. In germline, CDR1 is DFQATT, CDR2 SNEGSKA (reference sequence). Unmatched junction bases numbered 6, after V lost 5 bases and J lost 3 bases.

The rearrangement uses TRBV5-1 and TRBJ2-2; TRBD2 might be the D (5 bases). This CDR3 region has 16 residues. Germline CDR1 reads SGHRS; CDR2 reads YFSETQ. The germline V and J ends were trimmed by 0 bases and 4 bases, with 13 bases remaining between them. The CDR3 coding sequence is TGCGCCAGCAGCTTGGTCCCAGGAGGCAGCACCGGGGAGCTGTTTTTT. Translation gives CASSLVPGGSTGELFF.

This clonotype occurred many times. The rearrangement links TRBV5-6 to TRBJ2-7; 8 bases align to TRBD2. Per the germline V gene, CDR1 is SGHDT and CDR2 is YYEEEE. CDR3 length: 15 amino acids. The V gene end was trimmed by 5 bases and the J gene end by 1 base; junction bases not matched to a gene: 8. The CDR3: CASSYTGTSSYEQYF. Here the CDR3 DNA reads TGTGCCAGCAGTTATACCGGGACTAGTTCCTACGAGCAGTACTTC.

This clonotype was seen at least ten times. V usage is TRBV25-1 and J usage is TRBJ1-1; the D is unclear. This CDR3 is built from 14 residues. The V gene's germline CDR1 is MGHDK and CDR2 SYGVNS. V was shortened by 4 bases and J by 1 base, with 10 bases between the two germline ends. In DNA form, the CDR3 reads TGTGCCAGCAGTGCTCTCCGGGCGAACACTGAAGCTTTCTTT. Protein product: CASSALRANTEAFF.

The chain has TRBV7-2 and TRBJ1-1; D call uncertain. The CDR3 loop spans 15 amino acids. The ends were cut back, 3 bases at V and 3 bases at J, with 14 bases in the middle. Germline loops: CDR1 SGHTA, CDR2 FQGNSA. This CDR3 is CASSLKAGMDTEAFF. DNA of the CDR3: TGTGCCAGCAGCTTGAAGGCCGGGATGGACACTGAAGCTTTCTTT. The whole variable domain, remainder taken from reference TRBV7-2 and TRBJ1-1, is GAGVSQSPSNKVTEKGKDVELRCDPISGHTALYWYRQSLGQGLEFLIYFQGNSAPDKSGLPSDRFSAERTGGSVSTLTIQRTQQEDSAVYLCASSLKAGMDTEAFFGQGTRLTVV.

The chain has TRBV7-2 and TRBJ2-7, with 11 nucleotides matching TRBD1. The ends lost 5 bases at V and 0 bases at J; junction bases unmatched: 6. The CDR3 has 16 residues. Germline CDR1 SGHTA, CDR2 FQGNSA. The CDR3 reads CASSPSGQGASYEQYF. CDR3 bases: TGTGCCAGCAGCCCGTCCGGACAGGGGGCCTCCTACGAGCAGTACTTC.

The V gene is TRBV12-3 or TRBV12-4, the J gene TRBJ1-1; D remains unclear. The CDR3 length is 13 residues. V was pared by 7 bases and J by 4 bases, with 13 bases between. CDR3 coding DNA: TGTGCCAGCACCTTTTTTGGGAGCACTGAAGCTTTCTTT. As protein: CASTFFGSTEAFF.

This rearrangement joins TRBV12-5 to TRBJ2-5, with 7 bases fitting TRBD1. The germline V gene encodes CDR1 LGHNT and CDR2 FRNRAP. CDR3 size: 15 residues. The V gene end was trimmed by 7 bases and the J gene end by 4 bases; junction bases not matched to a gene: 12. The CDR3 DNA reads as TGTGCTAGTGCCCCCGACAGGGCCCCTGGAGAGACCCAGTACTTC. Protein product: CASAPDRAPGETQYF.

The chain couples TRBV18 to TRBJ2-1, with 11 bases fitting TRBD2. The CDR3 sequence is 16 residues long. J gave up 8 bases and V 1 base, and 7 bases lay outside the gene matches. Germline-derived CDR1 and CDR2 are KGHSH and LQKENI. Here the CDR3 DNA reads TGTGCCAGCTCACCACTCTTACTAGCGGGAGTATATGAGCAGTTCTTC. It codes for CASSPLLLAGVYEQFF.

This clonotype was recorded many times. The chain combines TRBV15 with TRBJ2-6; D unclear. The length of the CDR3 is 16 residues. The V end was cut by 0 bases, the J end by 0 bases, with 6 bases between. Germline-derived CDR1 and CDR2 are LNHNV and YYDKDF (reference sequence). The CDR3 sequence is CATSREKYSGANVLTF. CDR3 nucleotides: TGTGCCACCAGCAGAGAGAAATACTCTGGGGCCAACGTCCTGACTTTC.